This TCR beta chain was documented in a study of blood T cell repertoires in COVID-19. Looking at the study overall: Samples representing acute and convalescent COVID-19 were sourced from the United States, Italy and Spain. Nucleic acid was either cDNA or gDNA, and it came from T cells, B-cell-depleted T cells, or PBMCs.

Original handling: Amplification from reference gene primers served as the basis for estimated nucleated cell counts. Generated by immunoSEQ multiplex PCR, the TCRdb table keeps only in-frame clones and is missing some. V and J calls and clone size follow that table, whereas D and trimming were derived from the DNA. Seen here are 190,000 or so clones, approximately 91% observed once, and the top ten hold roughly 6.7%. This CDR3 is 14 amino acids long. Germline assignment: CDR1 LGHDT and CDR2 YNNKEL (reference sequence). Trimming pared 1 base from V and 4 bases from J, leaving 8 bases between. Points on this clone: This sample includes further DNA sequences coding for the same CDR3.

The rearrangement uses TRBV3-1 (or the pseudogene TRBV3-2) and TRBJ1-3, with D unclear. Material: peripheral blood. The source of this sequence is a man in his forties with acute or convalescent COVID-19. CDR3 nucleotide sequence: TGTGCCAGCAGCCAAGCGGGATTCGGAAACACCATATATTTT. Its protein product is CASSQAGFGNTIYF.